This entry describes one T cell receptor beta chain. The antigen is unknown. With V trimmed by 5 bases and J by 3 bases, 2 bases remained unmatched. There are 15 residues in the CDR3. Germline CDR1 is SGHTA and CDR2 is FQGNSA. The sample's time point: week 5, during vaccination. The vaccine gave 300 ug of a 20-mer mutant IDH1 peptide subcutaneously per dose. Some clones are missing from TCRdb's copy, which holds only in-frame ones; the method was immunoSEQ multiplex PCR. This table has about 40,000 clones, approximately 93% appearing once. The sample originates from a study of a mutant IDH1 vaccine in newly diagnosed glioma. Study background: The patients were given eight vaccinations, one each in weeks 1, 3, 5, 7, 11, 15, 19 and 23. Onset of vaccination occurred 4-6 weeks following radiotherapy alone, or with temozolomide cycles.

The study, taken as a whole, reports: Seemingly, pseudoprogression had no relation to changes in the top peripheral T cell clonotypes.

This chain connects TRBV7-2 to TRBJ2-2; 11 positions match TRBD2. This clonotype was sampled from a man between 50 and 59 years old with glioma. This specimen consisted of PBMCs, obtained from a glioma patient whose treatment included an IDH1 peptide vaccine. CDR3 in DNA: TGTGCCAGCAGCGTTAGCGGGGGGGACACCGGGGAGCTGTTTTTT. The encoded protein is CASSVSGGDTGELFF.